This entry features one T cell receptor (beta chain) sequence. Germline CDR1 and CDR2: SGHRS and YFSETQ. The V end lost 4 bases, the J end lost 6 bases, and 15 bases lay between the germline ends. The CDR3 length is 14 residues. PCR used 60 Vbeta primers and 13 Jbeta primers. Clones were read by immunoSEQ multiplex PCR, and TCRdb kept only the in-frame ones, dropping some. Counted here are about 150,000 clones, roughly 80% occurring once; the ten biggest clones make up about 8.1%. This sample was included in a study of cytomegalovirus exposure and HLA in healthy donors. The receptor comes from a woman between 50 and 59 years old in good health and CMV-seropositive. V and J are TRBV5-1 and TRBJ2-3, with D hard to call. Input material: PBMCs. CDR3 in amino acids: CASSLLTLRDTQYF. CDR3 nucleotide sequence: TGCGCCAGCAGCCTACTGACCCTGCGGGATACGCAGTATTTT.